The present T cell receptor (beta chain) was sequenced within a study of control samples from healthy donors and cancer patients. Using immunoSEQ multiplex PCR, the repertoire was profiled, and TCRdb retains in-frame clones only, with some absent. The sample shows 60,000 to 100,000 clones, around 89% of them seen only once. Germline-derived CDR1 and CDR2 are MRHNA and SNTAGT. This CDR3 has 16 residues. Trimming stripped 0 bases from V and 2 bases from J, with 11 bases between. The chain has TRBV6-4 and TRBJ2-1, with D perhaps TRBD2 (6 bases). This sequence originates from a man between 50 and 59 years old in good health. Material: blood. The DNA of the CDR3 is TGTGCCAGCAGTGACTCTGGGCGGGGACCCTACAATGAGCAGTTCTTC. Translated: CASSDSGRGPYNEQFF.